This T cell receptor (beta chain) was recovered during a study of CD4+ T cells in melanoma. Study-wide points: Reportedly, melanoma neoantigen-specific CD4+ T cells showed varied differentiation states. CD8+ T cell, macrophage and B cell function reportedly correlated with neoantigen-specific CD4+ T cells.

This CDR3 has 14 residues. Trimming removed 2 bases from V and 0 bases from J, with 8 bases in between. Germline lookup yields CDR1 MGHRA and CDR2 YSYEKL. The table lists this clone with a few counts. Its cognate antigen is unknown. Data came from immunoSEQ multiplex PCR; TCRdb stores just in-frame clones and leaves some out. The table has 10,000 to 12,000 clones, 50% to 75% seen once; the top ten hold roughly an eighth. The sequenced sample was cells from a culture (not recorded whether cultured in vitro). This chain joins TRBV4-1 and TRBJ2-7; D is unresolved. This TCR was recovered from a human donor with melanoma. The CDR3 region is CASSQSWFSYEQYF. The DNA for the CDR3 is TGCGCCAGCAGCCAATCCTGGTTCTCCTACGAGCAGTACTTC.